The next 30 T cell receptor beta chains were all read from a single sample in a study of shared clonotypes between healthy human individuals. The assay was immunoSEQ multiplex PCR, and TCRdb's table has in-frame clones only and misses some. Here the sample spans 850,000 to 1,100,000 clones, about 80% being singletons. Material: memory CD4+ T cells from PBMCs. Stated subset: CD45RA-negative fraction. The source of these receptors is a man between 18 and 35 years old in good health. Some clones in this sample may be carry-over from other donors' samples.

The chain has TRBV28 and TRBJ1-2; D gene uncertain. Deletions cut 5 bases from V and 4 bases from J, with 17 bases between. The length of the CDR3 is 15 residues. CDR1 and CDR2 from the germline V gene are MDHEN and SYDVKM. CDR3: CASSGVLGVPYGYTF. CDR3 nucleotides: TGTGCCAGCAGTGGGGTACTTGGGGTCCCCTATGGCTACACCTTC.

This clone was counted between two and nine times. This sequence joins TRBV6-6 and TRBJ1-1; no definite D call. From germline, CDR1 is MNHNY and CDR2 SVGAGI (reference sequence). V lost 0 bases to trimming and J lost 0 bases, with 5 bases between them. The CDR3 length is 14 residues. The CDR3 DNA sequence: TGTGCCAGCAGTTACTCGTGGGTGAACACTGAAGCTTTCTTT. Its protein is CASSYSWVNTEAFF.

The genes are TRBV19 and TRBJ1-5; 7 nucleotides match TRBD1. Per the germline V gene, CDR1 is LNHDA and CDR2 is SQIVND (reference sequence). V dropped 7 bases and J dropped 6; count of bases not matched to a gene: 15. There are 16 residues in the CDR3. CDR3 protein: CASNNRNAPGGQPQHF. The CDR3 DNA sequence: TGTGCCAGTAATAATCGGAACGCCCCAGGGGGTCAGCCCCAGCATTTT.

Concerning this clone: Other DNA sequences from this sample encode an identical CDR3 as well. The chain employs TRBV7-9 and TRBJ2-5; D unclear. The CDR3 length is 12 residues. Germline V CDR1 and CDR2: SEHNR, FQNEAQ (reference sequence). Trimming left V 3 bases short and J 5 bases short, with 7 bases between. CDR3 sequence (DNA): TGTGCCAGCAGCTTTGCCGGCGAGACCCAGTACTTC. Protein sequence: CASSFAGETQYF.

The chain is built from TRBV19 and TRBJ2-2; TRBD1 is a possible D gene (5 bases). This CDR3 comprises 15 residues. Germline CDR1 reads LNHDA; CDR2 reads SQIVND (reference sequence). Trimming stripped 5 bases from V and 1 base from J, with 11 bases between. The chain's CDR3 is CASSPVQGNTGELFF. The CDR3 DNA sequence: TGTGCCAGTAGTCCCGTGCAGGGGAACACCGGGGAGCTGTTTTTT.

This clone has a single count. V usage is TRBV5-4 and J usage is TRBJ1-2; D call uncertain. V was clipped by 3 bases and J by 2 bases, with 8 bases between them. The CDR3 consists of 13 residues. Germline loops: CDR1 SGHNT, CDR2 YYREEE (reference sequence). CDR3 sequence reads: CASSSDQNYGYTF. For the CDR3, the DNA is TGTGCCAGCAGCTCGGACCAGAACTATGGCTACACCTTC.

The CDR3 spells CASSPGGTGLYEQYF. In nucleotides, the CDR3 is TGTGCCAGCAGCCCAGGTGGGACAGGTCTCTACGAGCAGTACTTC. The gene calls are TRBV7-9 and TRBJ2-7, with TRBD1 identical over 8 bases. After removal of 5 bases from V and 3 bases from J, the junction contained 9 bases not matched to a gene. CDR3 length: 15 residues. The germline gives CDR1 SEHNR, CDR2 FQNEAQ (reference sequence).

The CDR3 protein is CASREAGDYEQYF. As DNA, the CDR3 is TGTGCCAGCAGAGAAGCGGGAGATTACGAGCAGTACTTC. This chain links TRBV28 with TRBJ2-7; 8 bases match TRBD2. The germline V gene has CDR1 MDHEN and CDR2 SYDVKM. CDR3 length equals 13 residues. J gave up 4 bases and V 6 bases, and 5 bases lay outside the gene matches.

There are a few counts of this clone. V gene TRBV5-4 combines with J gene TRBJ1-2; D gene unclear. Trimming pared 3 bases from V and 8 bases from J, leaving 14 bases between. CDR1 is SGHNT and CDR2 is YYREEE in the germline V gene (reference sequence). The CDR3 has 13 residues. The CDR3 DNA sequence: TGTGCCAGCAGCTCAAGGGAGTCCCGGGGCTACACCTTC. Translation: CASSSRESRGYTF.

The rearrangement uses TRBV7-2 and TRBJ1-1; tentative D call: TRBD1 (6 bases). CDR3 length: 13 amino acids. Trimming took off 5 bases at V and 1 base at J, with 8 bases between the two ends. Germline values: CDR1 SGHTA, CDR2 FQGNSA. The CDR3 sequence: CASSIRGNTEAFF. The CDR3 DNA reads TGTGCCAGCAGCATCAGGGGGAACACTGAAGCTTTCTTT.

This clone was picked up a small number of times. The V and J genes are TRBV7-9 and TRBJ2-3; no clear D. This CDR3 contains 13 residues. Germline-derived CDR1 and CDR2 are SEHNR and FQNEAQ (reference sequence). V lost 6 bases and J lost 5, with 12 bases in between. CDR3 region: CASRQLRIDTQYF. The CDR3 DNA reads TGTGCCAGCAGACAGTTGCGAATAGATACGCAGTATTTT.

The chain combines TRBV5-1 with TRBJ2-5, with 14 bases fitting TRBD2. V dropped 5 bases and J dropped 4; count of bases not matched to a gene: 7. The CDR3 spans 16 residues. Germline CDR1 and CDR2: SGHRS and YFSETQ. This CDR3 is CASRSTSGRAGETQYF. CDR3 sequence (DNA): TGCGCCAGCAGATCGACTAGCGGGAGGGCTGGAGAGACCCAGTACTTC.

The V and J genes are TRBV7-2 and TRBJ2-7; D not resolved. Per the germline V gene, CDR1 is SGHTA and CDR2 is FQGNSA. CDR3 length: 13 residues. Trimming stripped 2 bases from V and 7 bases from J, with 12 bases between. CDR3 sequence reads: CASSLYSGGEQYF. The DNA for the CDR3 is TGTGCCAGCAGCTTATATTCAGGCGGAGAGCAGTACTTC.

The genes are TRBV2 and TRBJ2-1, with a possible D match to TRBD1 (6 bases). The length of the CDR3 is 13 residues. Germline V lookup: CDR1 SNHLY, CDR2 FYNNEI. With 6 bases removed from V and 4 bases from J, the gap between germline ends came to 10 bases. This CDR3 is CASRPDRYNEQFF. The DNA for the CDR3 is TGTGCCAGCAGGCCCGACAGGTACAATGAGCAGTTCTTC.

Comments on this clone: Different DNA sequences within this sample yield the same CDR3. J is TRBJ2-3 and V is TRBV28; TRBD2 matches 10 bases. The germline gives CDR1 MDHEN, CDR2 SYDVKM. J lost 1 base, V lost 4 bases, and 2 bases had no gene match. The CDR3 runs 15 residues. The CDR3 nucleotides are TGTGCCAGCAGTTCTAGCGGGAGCGGCACAGATACGCAGTATTTT. This gives the protein CASSSSGSGTDTQYF.

The chain carries TRBV29-1 and TRBJ2-6; D perhaps matches TRBD1 (5 bases). Germline-derived CDR1 and CDR2 are SQVTM and ANQGSEA. This CDR3 region has 14 residues. Between the trimmed V and J ends, which lost 3 bases and 2 bases, there was a span of 8 bases. The CDR3 sequence: CSVDGATGANVLTF. The DNA for the CDR3 is TGCAGCGTTGATGGGGCGACTGGGGCCAACGTCCTGACTTTC. The entire variable domain, with the rest obtained from reference TRBV29-1 and TRBJ2-6, is as follows: SAVISQKPSRDICQRGTSLTIQCQVDSQVTMMFWYRQQPGQSLTLIATANQGSEATYESGFVIDKFPISRPNLTFSTLTVSNMSPEDSSIYLCSVDGATGANVLTFGAGSRLTVL.

Turning to this clone: With a much larger clone just one base away, this may be a read error. The chain recombines TRBV25-1 with TRBJ1-2; maybe TRBD1 (5 bases). Per the germline V gene, CDR1 is MGHDK and CDR2 is SYGVNS. V was pared by 5 bases and J by 5 bases, with 15 bases between. The length of the CDR3 is 14 residues. Here the CDR3 DNA reads TGTGCCAGCAGTAAATCTTCAGGGTCATATGGCTACACCTTC. Translated, it gives CASSKSSGSYGYTF.

The chain combines TRBV5-1 with TRBJ2-5; 11 bases fit TRBD1. CDR3 length equals 14 residues. After removal of 4 bases from V and 9 bases from J, the junction contained 8 bases not matched to a gene. From germline, CDR1 is SGHRS and CDR2 YFSETQ. CDR3 sequence (DNA): TGCGCCAGCAGCCCGGGACAGGGGGAAAGGGCCCAGTACTTC. Its protein product is CASSPGQGERAQYF.

This clone was counted once. V gene TRBV5-1 combines with J gene TRBJ2-7, with D unclear. Trimming cost V 4 bases and J 2 bases, with 13 bases left between them. The germline V gene has CDR1 SGHRS and CDR2 YFSETQ. The CDR3 consists of 14 residues. The CDR3 is CASSTTGRAYEQYF. The CDR3 coding sequence is TGCGCCAGCAGCACGACGGGCCGAGCCTACGAGCAGTACTTC. Together with reference TRBV5-1 and TRBJ2-7, the CDR3 gives the full variable domain: KAGVTQTPRYLIKTRGQQVTLSCSPISGHRSVSWYQQTPGQGLQFLFEYFSETQRNKGNFPGRFSGRQFSNSRSEMNVSTLELGDSALYLCASSTTGRAYEQYFGPGTRLTVT.

This chain links TRBV5-1 with TRBJ2-1; TRBD2 matches 9 bases. CDR3 length equals 14 residues. Germline values: CDR1 SGHRS, CDR2 YFSETQ. Trimming took 3 bases from V and 16 from J; bases not matched to a gene: 14. CDR3 DNA sequence: TGCGCCAGCAGCTGGACCTCGCGGGAGGGCCGCCCATTCTTC. It specifies CASSWTSREGRPFF.

This clone was seen ten or more times. The V gene is TRBV7-6, the J gene TRBJ2-7; the D gene is possibly TRBD2 (6 bases). Trimming shortened V by 0 bases and J by 5 bases, and 14 bases separated the two germline ends. CDR1 SGHVS and CDR2 FNYEAQ come from the germline V gene. There are 15 residues in the CDR3. CDR3 loop: CASSLAPGTWNEQYF. The DNA for the CDR3 is TGTGCCAGCAGCTTAGCGCCCGGGACTTGGAACGAGCAGTACTTC.

The chain combines TRBV5-4 with TRBJ2-7, with 11 nucleotides matching TRBD1. This CDR3 is 16 amino acids long. CDR1 is SGHNT and CDR2 is YYREEE in the germline V gene (reference sequence). V gave up 4 bases and J gave up 4 bases; unmatched junction bases: 10. This CDR3 is CASSPTTGTGGYEQYF. CDR3 nucleotides: TGTGCCAGCAGCCCCACGACCGGGACAGGGGGATACGAGCAGTACTTC.

The CDR3 protein is CASSGPRLAGVETQYF. CDR3 bases: TGTGCCAGCAGTGGACCTCGACTAGCGGGAGTGGAGACCCAGTACTTC. This chain uses TRBV2 with TRBJ2-5; 12 nucleotides agree with TRBD2. This CDR3 spans 16 amino acids. Losses at the gene ends were 4 bases for V and 5 bases for J; bases not matched to a gene: 8. CDR1 is SNHLY and CDR2 is FYNNEI in the germline V gene.

The J gene is TRBJ2-2, the V gene TRBV15, with 7 bases aligning to TRBD1. The junction had 5 bases not matched to a gene; V was cut back by 0 bases and J by 1 base. Germline CDR1 is LNHNV and CDR2 is YYDKDF (reference sequence). This CDR3 has 17 amino acids. This chain's CDR3 is CATSRDLGTVNTGELFF. The CDR3 region has the DNA TGTGCCACCAGCAGAGATCTAGGGACAGTGAACACCGGGGAGCTGTTTTTT. The variable domain in full, with the rest retrieved from reference TRBV15 and TRBJ2-2, is DAMVIQNPRYQVTQFGKPVTLSCSQTLNHNVMYWYQQKSSQAPKLLFHYYDKDFNNEADTPDNFQSRRPNTSFCFLDIRSPGLGDTAMYLCATSRDLGTVNTGELFFGEGSRLTVL.

V usage is TRBV7-9 and J usage is TRBJ1-2; D not certain. The CDR3 has 11 amino acids. Trimming removed 11 bases at V and 4 bases at J, with 11 bases between. The germline V gene encodes CDR1 SEHNR and CDR2 FQNEAQ (reference sequence). CDR3 nucleotide sequence: TGTGCCTGTACTGCAGGCTATGGCTACACCTTC. It specifies CACTAGYGYTF.

The chain couples TRBV28 to TRBJ1-1; a weak D match, TRBD1 (5 bases). Per the germline V gene, CDR1 is MDHEN and CDR2 is SYDVKM. The V end was cut by 6 bases, the J end by 0 bases, with 14 bases between. The CDR3 is made up of 15 amino acids. The chain's CDR3 is CASSLGVGMNTEAFF. The CDR3, as DNA: TGTGCCAGCAGCCTAGGGGTTGGGATGAACACTGAAGCTTTCTTT.

This chain joins TRBV15 and TRBJ2-2; D is perhaps TRBD1 or TRBD2 (6 bases each). The V end was cut by 3 bases, the J end by 6 bases, with 20 bases between. Germline values: CDR1 LNHNV, CDR2 YYDKDF (reference sequence). This CDR3 is built from 17 residues. CDR3: CATSRARFGGRAGELFF. The CDR3 nucleotides read TGTGCCACCAGCAGGGCTCGATTTGGGGGGCGCGCCGGGGAGCTGTTTTTT. Full variable domain (remainder filled in from reference TRBV15 and TRBJ2-2): DAMVIQNPRYQVTQFGKPVTLSCSQTLNHNVMYWYQQKSSQAPKLLFHYYDKDFNNEADTPDNFQSRRPNTSFCFLDIRSPGLGDTAMYLCATSRARFGGRAGELFFGEGSRLTVL.

This clone has more than one count but fewer than ten. The rearrangement links TRBV28 to TRBJ1-5; TRBD1 matches at 8 bases. This CDR3 spans 14 amino acids. The J segment lost 5 bases and the V segment lost 5 bases, leaving 5 bases of the junction unmatched. The germline V gene has CDR1 MDHEN and CDR2 SYDVKM. CDR3 sequence (DNA): TGTGCCAGCAGTGAGCAGGGGGCCTATCAGCCCCAGCATTTT. This translates into CASSEQGAYQPQHF.

The rearrangement uses TRBV9 and TRBJ2-3; 8 nucleotides agree with TRBD1. The CDR3 loop spans 15 amino acids. Germline CDR1 and CDR2: SGDLS and YYNGEE. Trimming removed 4 bases from V and 0 bases from J; junction bases left unmatched: 4. The CDR3 sequence is CASSTGGVSTDTQYF. In DNA, the CDR3 is TGTGCCAGCAGCACAGGGGGAGTTAGCACAGATACGCAGTATTTT.

This clone was seen at least ten times. The chain carries TRBV5-1 and TRBJ2-1; 14 positions agree with TRBD2. J was trimmed by 6 bases and V by 3 bases; bases with no gene match: 8. The CDR3 extends over 17 amino acids. Germline lookup yields CDR1 SGHRS and CDR2 YFSETQ. CDR3 nucleotide sequence: TGCGCCAGCAGCTCCCTGGGACTAGCGGGAGTAGGCAATGAGCAGTTCTTC. Amino acid sequence: CASSSLGLAGVGNEQFF.